This T cell receptor (beta chain) is drawn from a study of shared T cell receptors in the human thymus. Some clones are missing from TCRdb's copy, which holds only in-frame ones; the method was immunoSEQ multiplex PCR. The table records 650,000 to 950,000 clones, 70% to 90% of them present only once. Germline lookup yields CDR1 LGHNA and CDR2 YSLEER. V was cut by 0 bases and J by 1 base, with 12 bases left in between. The CDR3 spans 16 residues. This sample also appeared in a second study, on human thymus T cells. This second study says: Healthy Finnish infants undergoing corrective surgery for congenital heart defects were used as donors. The study used thymus tissue resected during corrective heart surgery. Thymic and blood repertoires appeared to display a bias in their usage of V and J genes. Unrelated individuals were reported by related research to share highly overlapping thymic repertoires.

Source material: thymocytes. The source is a girl under two years old with a congenital heart defect. The rearrangement joins TRBV4-3 to TRBJ1-1; D may be TRBD1 (5 bases). The CDR3 here is CASSQDFGATNTEAFF. For the CDR3, the DNA is TGCGCCAGCAGCCAAGACTTTGGGGCAACGAACACTGAAGCTTTCTTT.